Listed here is a single TCR beta chain. There are 14 residues in the CDR3. V was clipped by 7 bases and J by 8 bases, with 20 bases between them. The germline V gene has CDR1 MDHEN and CDR2 SYDVKM. These data originate in a study of T cell clonotyping in hematopoietic cell transplantation. Stated time point: recipient sample about 28 days before transplant, after cytoreduction. Recipient blood drawn about 28 days pretransplant and days 30, 100, 180 after. Measured with immunoSEQ multiplex PCR; TCRdb has only the in-frame clones, and not every one. The sample records more than 25,000 clones, approximately 80% being singletons.

This receptor was taken from a woman aged 25 to 45 with chronic myeloid leukemia. Some clones in this sample may be carry-over from other donors' samples. Sequenced here: peripheral blood mononuclear cells, sampled before stem cell transplant. The chain recombines TRBV28 with TRBJ1-2, with D maybe TRBD1 (5 bases). Here the CDR3 reads CASTEVSRGRGYTF. As DNA, the CDR3 is TGTGCCAGCACCGAGGTATCAAGGGGCAGGGGCTACACCTTC.